One and the same sample provided the 14 T cell receptor beta chains below, sequenced in a study of cytomegalovirus exposure and HLA in healthy donors. Amplification used 60 Vbeta primers and 13 Jbeta primers. The repertoire was sequenced with immunoSEQ multiplex PCR; TCRdb's copy has only in-frame clones and lacks some. The sample carries fewer than 200,000 clones, roughly 87% recorded once. Sequencing was done on a sample of PBMCs. These receptors were taken from a girl under three years old in good health and CMV-seronegative.

The V and J genes are TRBV6-1 and TRBJ2-3; tentatively, D is TRBD1 (6 bases). V lost 8 bases and J lost 1, with 16 bases in between. CDR3 length: 15 residues. Germline loops: CDR1 MNHNS, CDR2 SASEGT. DNA of the CDR3: TGTGCCAGCCTCGCCACACGACAGGGCACAGATACGCAGTATTTT. Encoded protein: CASLATRQGTDTQYF.

The CDR3 DNA reads as TGTGCCAGCAGCCCACGAAAGGGAGGGGGCACAGATACGCAGTATTTT. Translation: CASSPRKGGGTDTQYF. The chain recombines TRBV9 with TRBJ2-3, with TRBD2 matching 7 bases. The CDR3 has 16 amino acids. The V gene's germline CDR1 is SGDLS and CDR2 YYNGEE. Losses at the gene ends were 4 bases for V and 1 base for J; bases not matched to a gene: 9.

The V call is TRBV6-6, the J call TRBJ1-6; TRBD1 matches 7 bases. Per germline, CDR1 MNHNY and CDR2 SVGAGI (reference sequence). The CDR3 has 15 amino acids. V shed 4 bases and J 8 bases; nucleotides not matched to a gene: 8. CDR3 in amino acids: CASSSAPGQYSPLHF. The DNA of the CDR3 is TGTGCCAGCAGTTCCGCCCCGGGACAGTATTCACCCCTCCACTTT.

This chain joins TRBV12-5 and TRBJ1-5; TRBD1 matches at 12 bases. Germline assignment: CDR1 LGHNT and CDR2 FRNRAP. V trimming: 2 bases; J trimming: 6 bases; junction bases outside the gene matches: 5. The CDR3 is made up of 16 amino acids. The CDR3 nucleotides read TGTGCTAGTGGTTTGTGGGGACAGGGGGCGTCTCAGCCCCAGCATTTT. Translated: CASGLWGQGASQPQHF.

The rearrangement uses TRBV7-9 and TRBJ1-3, with D unresolved. CDR1 and CDR2 (germline): SEHNR, FQNEAQ (reference sequence). V gave up 2 bases and J gave up 1 base, with 9 bases separating them. The CDR3 consists of 15 residues. CDR3 coding DNA: TGTGCCAGCAGCTTACAGGTCTCATCTGGAAACACCATATATTTT. Its translation: CASSLQVSSGNTIYF.

The chain joins TRBV7-2 to TRBJ2-1; 7 positions match TRBD2. After removal of 2 bases from V and 5 bases from J, the junction contained 6 bases not matched to a gene. The germline CDR1 and CDR2 sequences are SGHTA and FQGNSA. The CDR3 extends over 15 amino acids. CDR3 DNA sequence: TGTGCCAGCAGCTTAAATGGGGGACTACACAATGAGCAGTTCTTC. This gives the protein CASSLNGGLHNEQFF.

This clone was seen a single time. V and J are TRBV5-1 and TRBJ2-3; 11 nucleotides match TRBD1. CDR3 length: 15 amino acids. The trim removed 4 bases at V and 4 bases at J, leaving 5 bases unmatched. The V gene's germline CDR1 is SGHRS and CDR2 YFSETQ. The CDR3: CASSGGQGVSDTQYF. DNA for the CDR3: TGCGCCAGCAGCGGGGGACAGGGGGTCTCAGATACGCAGTATTTT.

This chain links TRBV10-3 with TRBJ2-3, with 12 bases that match TRBD2. The CDR3 has 15 amino acids. The J segment lost 5 bases and the V segment lost 6 bases, leaving 6 bases of the junction unmatched. The germline CDR1 and CDR2 sequences are ENHRY and SYGVKD. The CDR3 DNA reads as TGTGCCATCAGCGCTAGCGGGGGGGCTGTAGATACGCAGTATTTT. This gives the protein CAISASGGAVDTQYF.

A note on this clone: Other DNA sequences within the sample encode an identical CDR3. The rearrangement joins TRBV15 to TRBJ2-5, with 8 bases matching TRBD1. V shed 0 bases and J 5 bases; nucleotides not matched to a gene: 2. This CDR3 comprises 14 residues. The germline gives CDR1 LNHNV, CDR2 YYDKDF (reference sequence). The CDR3 loop is CATSRDRGQETQYF. The CDR3 nucleotides are TGTGCCACCAGCAGAGACAGGGGGCAGGAGACCCAGTACTTC.

The chain is built from TRBV30 and TRBJ2-1; the match to TRBD2 covers 11 bases. V was clipped by 4 bases and J by 12 bases; unmatched bases: 14. Germline V gene data show CDR1 as GTSNPN and CDR2 as SVGIG (reference sequence). The CDR3 has 15 residues. The CDR3 DNA reads as TGTGCCTGGACAGGGACTAGCGGAGGTAGACAAGGGCAGTTCTTC. This translates into CAWTGTSGGRQGQFF.

This sequence joins TRBV4-3 and TRBJ1-5, with TRBD1 as a possible D gene (5 bases). V lost 2 bases, J lost 5 bases, and 13 bases lay in between. In germline, CDR1 is LGHNA, CDR2 YSLEER. The length of the CDR3 is 15 residues. CDR3 loop: CASSQSPGGDQPQHF. CDR3 nucleotide sequence: TGCGCCAGCAGCCAATCCCCCGGGGGGGATCAGCCCCAGCATTTT.

The chain joins TRBV25-1 to TRBJ2-1; no clear D gene. In germline, CDR1 is MGHDK, CDR2 SYGVNS. With 0 bases removed from V and 5 bases from J, the gap between germline ends came to 11 bases. The CDR3 sequence is 15 residues long. The CDR3 DNA is TGTGCCAGCAGTGAATATGCGGCACCCGACAATGAGCAGTTCTTC. It codes for CASSEYAAPDNEQFF.

The V call is TRBV5-4, the J call TRBJ2-7; 7 bases line up with TRBD2. Germline-derived CDR1 and CDR2 are SGHNT and YYREEE (reference sequence). The CDR3 is 14 amino acids. V trimming: 1 base; J trimming: 8 bases; junction bases outside the gene matches: 9. The CDR3 DNA reads TGTGCCAGCAGCTTGAGCGGGGTCCCGTCTAAGCAGTACTTC. Amino acids: CASSLSGVPSKQYF.

CDR3 residues: CASSLEAGGYGYTF. The CDR3 DNA reads as TGTGCCAGCAGCTTGGAAGCAGGGGGGTATGGCTACACCTTC. The V and J genes are TRBV5-8 and TRBJ1-2; the match to TRBD1 covers 7 bases. V dropped 0 bases and J dropped 5; count of bases not matched to a gene: 4. Germline CDR1 and CDR2: SGHTS and YDEGEE. The CDR3 consists of 14 residues.